This record looks at one TCR beta chain sequence and its context. This clonotype was seen more than once but under ten times. Its antigen specificity is not known. Within one base of it there is no much larger clone, and no base qualities were kept. Sequencing used an Illumina HiSeq 1500. The public reads were reprocessed in TCRdb via fastp at Q25 and MiXCR, keeping in-frame beta chains. Records with the same CDR3 protein are collapsed into one entry carrying the most frequent genes and DNA. In all, the sample holds approximately 1,000,000 distinct CDR3 sequences, and around a third of those were seen once. More than 13% of the sample comes from the top ten. The record originates from a study of T cell repertoires in cytomegalovirus infection (dated by TCRdb to about 2019). Background for the entire study: Recently identified HLA-C-restricted CMV epitopes, whose presentation resists viral immunomodulation, were targeted by peptide stimulations together with well-studied HLA-B-restricted epitopes. Donor HLA type was relevant to the analysis, as public TCR beta signatures indicated carriage of CMV infection together with the matching HLA type.

The study at large found these results: The ex vivo response was dominated by HLA-C-restricted CMV-specific TCR beta clonotypes, and the single most frequent clonotype in two of eight donors was supplied by these HLA-C-restricted clonotypes. In both this cohort and an independent cohort of approximately 350 donors, the cumulative frequency of public TCR beta family members distinguished carriers of CMV infection plus the relevant HLA type.

What the treatment or condition label conveys for this sample: in vitro stimulation with specific CMV peptide epitopes to enrich CMV-specific T cells. The material was cultured CD8+ T cells from PBMCs, obtained from culture after CMV antigen stimulation. This sequence originates from a human donor in good health (CMV status not recorded). Some clones in this sample may be carry-over from other donors' samples.

The DNA sequence reads TGCGCCAGCAGCCAAGCGTCTAGCAATGAGCAGTTCTTC. Its product reads: CASSQASSNEQFF. This chain joins TRBV4-1 to TRBJ2-1, with the D gene call left open. Deletion took 1 base off V and 6 bases off J, with a span of 7 bases between the germline ends. From the cysteine up to the phenylalanine, the CDR3 has a length of 13 residues. Only CDR3 DNA is held: 39 bases, read in frame from base 1. Per the germline V gene, MGHRA is the CDR1 and YSYEKL is the CDR2.